Below, 2 T cell receptor beta chains from the same sample are listed, as sequenced in a study of blood T cell repertoires in COVID-19. Data came from immunoSEQ multiplex PCR; TCRdb stores just in-frame clones and leaves some out. In the table there are some 300,000 clones, 90% to 95% of which are singletons. Sequenced input: PBMCs or T cells enriched from blood (not recorded which). The receptor set was obtained from a woman under 40 who had been exposed to COVID-19.

J is TRBJ1-6 and V is TRBV7-6; D may be TRBD1 (6 bases). Germline CDR1 is SGHVS and CDR2 is FNYEAQ. The CDR3 contains 12 residues. V lost 1 base and J 13 bases, leaving 8 bases between the germline ends. For the CDR3, the DNA is TGTGCCAGCAGCTTAGGGACAGACCCCCTCCACTTT. This gives the protein CASSLGTDPLHF. The variable domain in full, completed from reference TRBV7-6 and TRBJ1-6, reads GAGVSQSPRYKVTKRGQDVALRCDPISGHVSLYWYRQALGQGPEFLTYFNYEAQQDKSGLPNDRFSAERPEGSISTLTIQRTEQRDSAMYRCASSLGTDPLHFGNGTRLTVT.

The J gene is TRBJ1-2, the V gene TRBV25-1; 12 positions match TRBD1. V dropped 1 base and J dropped 1; count of bases not matched to a gene: 7. CDR3 length equals 18 residues. In germline, CDR1 is MGHDK, CDR2 SYGVNS. The CDR3 loop is CASSESGTGGPVNYGYTF. The CDR3 coding sequence is TGTGCCAGCAGTGAATCTGGGACAGGGGGCCCTGTTAACTATGGCTACACCTTC.